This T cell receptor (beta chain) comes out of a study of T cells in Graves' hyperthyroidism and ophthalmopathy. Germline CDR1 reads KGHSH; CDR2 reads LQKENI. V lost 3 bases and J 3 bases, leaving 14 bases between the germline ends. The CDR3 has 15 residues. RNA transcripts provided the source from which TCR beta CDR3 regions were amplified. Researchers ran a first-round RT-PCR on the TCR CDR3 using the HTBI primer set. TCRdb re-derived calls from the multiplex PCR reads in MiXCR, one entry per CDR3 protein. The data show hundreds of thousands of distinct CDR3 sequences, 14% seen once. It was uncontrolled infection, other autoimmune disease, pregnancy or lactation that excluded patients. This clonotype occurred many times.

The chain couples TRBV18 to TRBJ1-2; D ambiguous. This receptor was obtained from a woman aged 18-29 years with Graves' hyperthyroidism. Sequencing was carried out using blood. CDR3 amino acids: CASSPLEAPDYGYTF. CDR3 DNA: TGTGCCAGCTCACCTTTGGAGGCTCCTGACTATGGCTACACCTTC.